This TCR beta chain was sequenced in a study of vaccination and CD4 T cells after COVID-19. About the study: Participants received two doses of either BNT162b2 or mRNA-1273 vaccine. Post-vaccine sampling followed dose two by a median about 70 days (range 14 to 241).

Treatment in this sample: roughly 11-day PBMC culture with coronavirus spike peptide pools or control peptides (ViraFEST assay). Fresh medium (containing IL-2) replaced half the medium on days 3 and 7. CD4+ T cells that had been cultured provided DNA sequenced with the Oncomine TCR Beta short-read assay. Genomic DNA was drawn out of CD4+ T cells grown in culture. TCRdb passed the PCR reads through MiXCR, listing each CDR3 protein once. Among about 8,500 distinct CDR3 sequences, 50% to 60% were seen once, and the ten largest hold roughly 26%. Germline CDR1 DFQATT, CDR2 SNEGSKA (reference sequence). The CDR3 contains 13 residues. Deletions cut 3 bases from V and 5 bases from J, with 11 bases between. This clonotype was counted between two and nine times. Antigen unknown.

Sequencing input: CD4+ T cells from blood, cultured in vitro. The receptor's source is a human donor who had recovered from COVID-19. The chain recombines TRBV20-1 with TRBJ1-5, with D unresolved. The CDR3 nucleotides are TGCAGTGCTAGTGGACCACCCTATCAGCCCCAGCATTTT. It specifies CSASGPPYQPQHF.